The entry below gives a single T cell receptor (beta chain) sequence along with its context. The CDR3 is 16 residues long. Germline V CDR1 and CDR2: KGHSH, LQKENI. This specimen belongs to a study of monozygotic twins with inflammatory bowel disease. The quantity of total RNA per TCR library was around 3.5 ug. Reprocessing the 5' RACE reads, TCRdb reports a single entry for every CDR3 protein and omits DNA. The sample has a few hundred thousand distinct CDR3 sequences. The sequencing input was blood. This receptor was identified in a human donor with ulcerative colitis or Crohn's disease, or a healthy co-twin of an affected twin (not recorded which). The rearrangement joins TRBV18 to TRBJ2-1; the D call from TCRdb, TRBD2, cannot be confirmed without DNA. CDR3 loop: CASSPPLGGEHNEQFF.